The present T cell receptor (beta chain) was sequenced within a study of T cells in Graves' hyperthyroidism and ophthalmopathy. Overall study: Initial diagnosis, before any treatment, was when peripheral blood was collected.

Patients were excluded for uncontrolled infection, other autoimmune disease, pregnancy or lactation. This clonotype was picked up many times. TCR beta CDR3 regions were amplified from RNA. Carried out on the TCR CDR3, a first-round RT-PCR used the HTBI primer set. MiXCR, applied by TCRdb to the multiplex PCR reads, yields one record per CDR3 protein. The sample has around 340,000 distinct CDR3 sequences; roughly 17% are singletons. Sample: blood. The sequence derives from a woman in her thirties with Graves' hyperthyroidism that later progressed to Graves' ophthalmopathy.

The CDR3, as DNA: TGTGCCACCAGCAGAGATATCACAGATACGCAGTATTTT. Its protein is CATSRDITDTQYF. This chain uses TRBV15 with TRBJ2-3; no definite D call. V lost 0 bases and J 2 bases, leaving 3 bases between the germline ends. The CDR3 covers 13 residues. CDR1 LNHNV and CDR2 YYDKDF come from the germline V gene (reference sequence).